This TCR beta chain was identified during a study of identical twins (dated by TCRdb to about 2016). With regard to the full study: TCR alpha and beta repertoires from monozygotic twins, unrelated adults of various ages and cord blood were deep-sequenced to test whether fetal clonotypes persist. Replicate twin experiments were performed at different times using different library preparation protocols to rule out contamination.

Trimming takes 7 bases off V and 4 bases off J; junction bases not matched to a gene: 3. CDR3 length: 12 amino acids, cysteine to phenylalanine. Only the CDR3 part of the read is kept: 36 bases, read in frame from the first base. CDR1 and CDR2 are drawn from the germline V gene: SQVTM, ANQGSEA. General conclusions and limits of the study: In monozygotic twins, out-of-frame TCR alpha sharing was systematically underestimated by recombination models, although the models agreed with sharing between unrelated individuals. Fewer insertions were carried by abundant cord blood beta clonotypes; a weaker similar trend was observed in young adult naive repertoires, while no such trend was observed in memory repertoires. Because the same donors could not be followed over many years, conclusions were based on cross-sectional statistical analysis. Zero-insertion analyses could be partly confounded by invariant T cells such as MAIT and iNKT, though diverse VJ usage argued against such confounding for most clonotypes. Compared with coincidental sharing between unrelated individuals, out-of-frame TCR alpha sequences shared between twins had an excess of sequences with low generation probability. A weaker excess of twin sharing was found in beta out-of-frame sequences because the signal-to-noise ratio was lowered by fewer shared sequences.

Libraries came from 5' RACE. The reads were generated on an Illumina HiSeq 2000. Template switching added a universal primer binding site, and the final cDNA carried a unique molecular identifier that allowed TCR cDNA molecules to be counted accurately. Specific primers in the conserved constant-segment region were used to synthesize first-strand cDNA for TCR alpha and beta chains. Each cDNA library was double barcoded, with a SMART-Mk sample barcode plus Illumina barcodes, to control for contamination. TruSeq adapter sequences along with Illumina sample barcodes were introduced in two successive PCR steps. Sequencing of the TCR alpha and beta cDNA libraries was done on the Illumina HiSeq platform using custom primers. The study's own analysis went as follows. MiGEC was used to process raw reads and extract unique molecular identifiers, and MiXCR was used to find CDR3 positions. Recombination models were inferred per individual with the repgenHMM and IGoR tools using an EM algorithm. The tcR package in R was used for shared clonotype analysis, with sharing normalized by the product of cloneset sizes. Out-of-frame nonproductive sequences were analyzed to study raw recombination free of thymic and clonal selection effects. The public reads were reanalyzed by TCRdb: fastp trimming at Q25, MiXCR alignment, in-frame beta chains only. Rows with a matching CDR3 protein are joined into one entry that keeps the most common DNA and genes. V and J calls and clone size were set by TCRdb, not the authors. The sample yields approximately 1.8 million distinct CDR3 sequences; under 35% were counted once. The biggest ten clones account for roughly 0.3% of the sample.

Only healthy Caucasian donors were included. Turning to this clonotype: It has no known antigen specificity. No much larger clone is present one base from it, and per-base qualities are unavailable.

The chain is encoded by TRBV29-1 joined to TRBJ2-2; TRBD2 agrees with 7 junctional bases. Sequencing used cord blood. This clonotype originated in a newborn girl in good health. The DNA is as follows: TGCAGCGGGGCGGGGGTCACCGGGGAGCTGTTTTTT. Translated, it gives CSGAGVTGELFF.